Listed below are T cell receptor beta chains from one sample, sequenced in a study of early T cells in non-severe SARS-CoV-2 infection. One entry per CDR3 protein, called by TCRdb with MiXCR from the 5' RACE reads. The sample carries about 21,000 distinct CDR3 sequences, around 5% recorded once. Source material: whole blood. These receptors came from an adult who was a healthcare worker with PCR-confirmed SARS-CoV-2 infection or an uninfected control (not recorded which). The CDR3 runs from the conserved cysteine through the conserved F or W. D genes are given only for firm matches. Expanded clones are given a class, and other clones once, few, many or no size at all.

CASSDSKGGDTQYF,TGTGCCAGCAGTGACTCCAAAGGCGGAGATACGCAGTATTTT,NA,TRBJ2-3,TRBV6-4,many
CASSWTTLGVAYNEQFF,TGCGCCAGCAGCTGGACCACGCTCGGGGTGGCCTACAATGAGCAGTTCTTC,NA,TRBJ2-1,TRBV5-1,NA
CSVKTSGRTDTQYF,TGCAGCGTGAAGACTAGCGGGAGAACAGATACGCAGTATTTT,TRBD2,TRBJ2-3,TRBV29-1,NA
CASSERERSPLHF,TGTGCCAGCAGTGAAAGGGAACGGTCACCCCTCCACTTT,NA,TRBJ1-6,TRBV2,few
CASSVWGNAQFF,TGTGCCAGCAGCGTATGGGGAAATGCGCAGTTCTTC,NA,TRBJ2-1,TRBV9,NA
CASSLTGDTEAFF,TGTGCCAGCTCTCTTACGGGGGACACTGAAGCTTTCTTT,NA,TRBJ1-1,TRBV18,NA
CASSLEGTGGGYTF,TGTGCCAGCAGCTTAGAAGGGACAGGGGGTGGCTACACCTTC,TRBD1,TRBJ1-2,TRBV13,medium-sized
CASSGTGLNSPLHF,TGTGCCAGCAGCGGGACAGGGCTCAATTCACCCCTCCACTTT,TRBD1,TRBJ1-6,TRBV13,many
CASSLGTLTDTQYF,TGTGCCAGCAGCTTGGGGACCCTCACAGATACGCAGTATTTT,NA,TRBJ2-3,TRBV5-6,NA
CASSPTGTPGVEQYF,TGCGCCAGCAGCCCCACAGGGACCCCGGGGGTCGAGCAGTACTTC,NA,TRBJ2-7,TRBV5-1,many